This T cell receptor beta chain derives from a study of cytomegalovirus exposure and HLA in healthy donors. Broader study findings: Overall, about 160 TCR beta chains were annotated as cytomegalovirus-associated. In a later analysis, HLA-C alleles had the fewest associated TCRs, DRB1 alleles the most.

While unrecorded immune exposures were likely, the donors were nominally healthy when sampled. The PCR had 60 Vbeta and 13 Jbeta primers. TCRdb's copy holds only in-frame clones and misses some; the assay was immunoSEQ multiplex PCR. The sample shows 150,000 or so clones, roughly four fifths of them seen only once. The table lists this clone with a few counts. Its target is unknown. The V gene end was trimmed by 0 bases and the J gene end by 4 bases; junction bases not matched to a gene: 4. CDR1 and CDR2 (germline): SGHDT, YYEEEE. CDR3 length: 15 residues. Specimen: PBMCs. The clonotype was recovered from a male donor in good health and CMV-seronegative. The rearrangement uses TRBV5-6 and TRBJ2-1; 7 nucleotides match TRBD2. CDR3 sequence reads: CASSLGDYLYNEQFF. The DNA for the CDR3 is TGTGCCAGCAGCTTGGGGGACTACCTATACAATGAGCAGTTCTTC.